The sequence of this T cell receptor (beta chain) was determined in a study of blood T cell repertoires in COVID-19 (dated by TCRdb to 2018 to 2021). As for the study more broadly: Samples from collaborators originated in the United States, Italy and Spain and spanned both the acute and convalescent phases of COVID-19. The repertoires were released in a freely available public database intended as a resource for research on the immune response to SARS-CoV-2. The prospective study material was composed of cDNA or gDNA derived from T cells, B-cell-depleted T cells, or PBMCs. The sample metadata nearly always contained a de-identified subject ID, COVID-19 status, age in years and sex. HLA class I and class II types, where available, came from metadata supplied by the sample provider rather than from assay-based typing. The samples were drawn from two sources: the first 160 participants of the ongoing ImmuneRACE study, and approximately 1,300 subjects contributed by 6 global collaborators. The dataset comprised deeply sampled blood TCRbeta repertoires from subjects exposed to, actively infected with, or recovered from COVID-19. Broad study findings and their caveats: The quantity of clinical and demographic metadata differed by source and by participant and was supplied without curation.

The collaborating institutions used their own protocols to collect whole blood in K2EDTA tubes. For TCRbeta analysis, collaborator samples were shipped as frozen whole blood, as isolated PBMCs, or as DNA extracted from either sample type. Based on the germline V gene (reference sequence), the CDR1 and CDR2 sequences are LNHDA and SQIVND. Counted from cysteine to phenylalanine, this CDR3 has 15 amino acids. Only CDR3 DNA remains: 45 bases, in frame from the first base. V was cut back by 8 bases and J by 2 bases, leaving a gap of 13 bases between them. With respect to this clone: Its antigen target is currently unknown. Base quality data are lacking; no much larger clone is found one base away.

TCRbeta CDR3 regions were amplified from genomic DNA by means of the immunoSEQ Assay, a bias-controlled multiplex PCR. The original methods were these. The number of nucleated cells in each sample was estimated from the amplification of reference gene primers within the assay. To quantify the absolute abundance of each unique TCRbeta CDR3 rearrangement, sequence reads were collapsed and filtered. For each sample, productive Simpson clonality was calculated by taking the square root of Simpson's diversity index across productive rearrangements. What TCRdb holds here is the immuneACCESS table cut down to in-frame rearrangements. Part of the clones is not present; checked against another copy, under half of the missing clones reflect an unresolved V gene, and the others are unexplained. The D gene and trimming were derived from the DNA, and the V and J assignments and clone size from that table. The sample table records just under 65,000 clones; 80% to 90% of these occur just once. Clones ranked in the top ten supply 0.9% to 1.5% of the sample.

This sequence uses TRBV19 and TRBJ1-6; matching of 5 bases hints at TRBD1 as the D gene. Sequenced material: peripheral blood. The origin of this receptor is a middle-aged man with acute or convalescent COVID-19. The nucleotide sequence is TGTGCCAGTGATTCTGGGGCGGCCTATAATTCACCCCTCCACTTT. It codes for CASDSGAAYNSPLHF.